This TCR beta chain was recorded in a study of control samples from healthy donors and cancer patients. Germline assignment: CDR1 MDHEN and CDR2 SYDVKM. The CDR3 is 13 residues long. V lost 7 bases, J lost 0 bases, and 9 bases lay in between. Profiling relied on immunoSEQ multiplex PCR, and the TCRdb table lists in-frame clones only, not all of them. Of 70,000 to 85,000 clones in the sample, 84% were seen once. In its sample, this clone was seen once. The sequencing sample was made of PBMCs. The rearrangement links TRBV28 to TRBJ2-5; D is uncertain. The source of this sequence is a man aged 60 to 69 with head and neck cancer. In DNA form, the CDR3 reads TGTGCCAGCAACGGTGATAACCAAGAGACCCAGTACTTC. Protein sequence: CASNGDNQETQYF.